A selection of T cell receptor beta chains follows, all from one sample in a study of blood T cell repertoires in COVID-19. Libraries were prepared by immunoSEQ multiplex PCR; TCRdb keeps only in-frame clonotypes and omits some of them. In the table there are about 220,000 clones, 70% to 90% of which are singletons. The sample comprised peripheral blood. Receptors originate from a human donor in a cohort sampled during active COVID-19. Each CDR3 is given with its conserved first and last residue. The order of the fields is clone size, V gene, D gene, J gene, CDR3 protein, CDR3 DNA. A D gene is named only where the DNA matches it firmly. Size values are once, few and many counts, or a class for expanded clones, and some rows have none.

clone_size: -; v_call: TRBV18; d_call: TRBD2; j_call: TRBJ2-3; cdr3_aa: CASSPAASGSTDTQYF; cdr3_nt: TGTGCCAGCTCACCAGCGGCTAGCGGTAGCACAGATACGCAGTATTTT
clone_size: once; v_call: TRBV28; d_call: TRBD2; j_call: TRBJ2-7; cdr3_aa: CASSLKRGTTYEQYF; cdr3_nt: TGTGCCAGCAGTCTAAAGCGGGGAACCACCTACGAGCAGTACTTC
clone_size: -; v_call: TRBV2; d_call: -; j_call: TRBJ2-6; cdr3_aa: CASSPSDSSGANVLTF; cdr3_nt: TGTGCCAGCAGTCCCTCGGACAGCTCTGGGGCCAACGTCCTGACTTTC
clone_size: -; v_call: TRBV7-9; d_call: TRBD2; j_call: TRBJ2-3; cdr3_aa: CASSSKGLAGNTDTQYF; cdr3_nt: TGTGCCAGCAGCTCAAAAGGCCTAGCGGGCAACACAGATACGCAGTATTTT
clone_size: -; v_call: TRBV2; d_call: TRBD1; j_call: TRBJ2-1; cdr3_aa: CASSAGQGYGEQFF; cdr3_nt: TGTGCCAGCAGTGCGGGACAGGGTTATGGTGAGCAGTTCTTC
clone_size: few; v_call: TRBV28; d_call: -; j_call: TRBJ1-5; cdr3_aa: CASRFHRDSNQPQHF; cdr3_nt: TGTGCCAGCAGGTTCCACAGGGATAGCAATCAGCCCCAGCATTTT
clone_size: -; v_call: TRBV4-2; d_call: -; j_call: TRBJ1-1; cdr3_aa: CASSQDGTGSGLRAFF; cdr3_nt: TGTGCCAGCAGCCAAGATGGAACAGGTTCGGGCCTCAGAGCTTTCTTT
clone_size: -; v_call: TRBV7-9; d_call: TRBD2; j_call: TRBJ2-1; cdr3_aa: CASSWGTSGSGGEQFF; cdr3_nt: TGTGCCAGCAGCTGGGGGACTAGCGGGAGCGGAGGTGAGCAGTTCTTC
clone_size: -; v_call: TRBV6-5; d_call: -; j_call: TRBJ1-6; cdr3_aa: CASQSPQGLSPLHF; cdr3_nt: TGTGCCTCCCAGTCGCCCCAGGGTTTATCACCCCTCCACTTT
clone_size: -; v_call: TRBV2; d_call: TRBD2; j_call: TRBJ2-3; cdr3_aa: CASGLAGWADTQYF; cdr3_nt: TGTGCCAGCGGACTAGCGGGATGGGCCGATACGCAGTATTTT
clone_size: -; v_call: TRBV27; d_call: -; j_call: TRBJ2-2; cdr3_aa: CATTPAGELFF; cdr3_nt: TGTGCCACCACCCCGGCCGGGGAGCTGTTTTTT
clone_size: -; v_call: TRBV4-1; d_call: -; j_call: TRBJ1-5; cdr3_aa: CASSQEAGGTAWGSNQPQHF; cdr3_nt: TGCGCCAGCAGCCAAGAAGCAGGCGGGACCGCCTGGGGGAGCAATCAGCCCCAGCATTTT